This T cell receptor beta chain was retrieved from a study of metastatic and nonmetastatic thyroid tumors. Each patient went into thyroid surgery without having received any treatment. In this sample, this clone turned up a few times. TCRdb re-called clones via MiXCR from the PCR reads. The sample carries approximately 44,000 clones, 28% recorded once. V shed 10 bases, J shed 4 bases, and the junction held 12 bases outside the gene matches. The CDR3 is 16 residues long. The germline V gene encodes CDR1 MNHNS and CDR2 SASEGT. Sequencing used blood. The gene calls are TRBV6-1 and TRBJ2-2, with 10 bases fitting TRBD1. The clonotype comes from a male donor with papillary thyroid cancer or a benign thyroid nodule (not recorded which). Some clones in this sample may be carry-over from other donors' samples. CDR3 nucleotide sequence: TGTGCCAACATCCTTGGGACAGGGGACCCCACCGGGGAGCTGTTTTTT. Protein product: CANILGTGDPTGELFF.